The entry below describes one T cell receptor (beta chain). The antigen is unknown. The record originates from a study of long-term antiretroviral therapy in people with HIV. Across the whole study: When the earliest samples were collected, ART was typically delayed until CD4 counts fell. Overall study results and limits: ART adherence, viral resistance and therapy changes went undocumented.

This was the immunoSEQ v3.0 assay at survey level. Using immunoSEQ multiplex PCR, the repertoire was profiled, and TCRdb retains in-frame clones only, with some absent. In the table there are tens of thousands of clones, approximately 80% of which are singletons. This CDR3 region has 11 residues. Trimming cost V 0 bases and J 6 bases, with 2 bases left between them. Germline lookup yields CDR1 MNHEY and CDR2 SVGAGI. This receptor was taken from a man aged 30-40 years with HIV. The V call is TRBV6-5, the J call TRBJ2-5, with D unresolved. Here the sequenced sample was unsorted PBMCs, taken 2.7 to 2.9 years after starting antiretroviral therapy. DNA of the CDR3: TGTGCCAGCAGTTACTCGAAGACCCAGTACTTC. Amino acid sequence: CASSYSKTQYF.